This note documents a single T cell receptor beta chain sequence. What it recognizes is unknown. The germline V and J ends were trimmed by 5 bases and 0 bases, with 17 bases remaining between them. The CDR3 runs to 16 residues. Germline V gene lookup returns CDR1 DFQATT and CDR2 SNEGSKA (reference sequence). The source of the sample is a study of response to subunit inactivated influenza vaccine. General study points: T cells newly recruited by each seasonal influenza vaccination are few, the authors suggested.

MiXCR was run by TCRdb on the RT-PCR reads, yielding one entry per CDR3 protein. The sample contains 530,000 or so distinct CDR3 sequences, around 25% of which appear only once. The material sequenced was CD4+ T cells sorted from PBMCs, taken roughly 5 days after vaccination. The receptor comes from a man over 45 who received an inactivated influenza vaccine. This chain connects TRBV20-1 to TRBJ2-4; D uncertain. This CDR3 reads CSAPAQTKLAKNIQYF. CDR3 coding DNA: TGCAGTGCTCCCGCCCAGACCAAGTTAGCCAAAAACATTCAGTACTTC.